This T cell receptor (beta chain) is drawn from a study of monozygotic twins with inflammatory bowel disease. With regard to this clonotype: As yet, its antigen is unknown.

Notes on the study in general: The data offered no way to tell different T cell subtypes apart.

Input per TCR library consisted of about 3.5 ug of total RNA. Addition of UMIs with a 6-nucleotide sample barcode was achieved by template switching. TCRdb reworked the 5' RACE reads into one entry per CDR3 protein, no DNA. This repertoire includes about 210,000 distinct CDR3 sequences. Germline V gene sequence: CDR1 MNHEY, CDR2 SMNVEV (reference sequence). The CDR3 is 16 amino acids. This receptor was identified in a human donor with ulcerative colitis or Crohn's disease, or a healthy co-twin of an affected twin (not recorded which). The sample was blood. This chain joins TRBV27 and TRBJ1-1; the D call of TRBD1 rests on TCRdb alone, since no DNA is present to check it. The CDR3 sequence: CASSFGNPYRDTEAFF.